This TCR beta chain was sequenced in a study of T cell responses to AZD1222 COVID-19 vaccine. Study outcomes and limitations: Scientists sampled the repertoires only once the peak T cell response had passed.

The germline V gene encodes CDR1 SNHLY and CDR2 FYNNEI. The V gene end was trimmed by 2 bases and the J gene end by 5 bases; junction bases not matched to a gene: 6. This CDR3 is built from 15 residues. Libraries were prepared by immunoSEQ multiplex PCR; TCRdb keeps only in-frame clonotypes and omits some of them. This sample has about 180,000 clones; roughly nine tenths occur once, and the top ten carry about 6.9%. As concerns this clone: The antigen is undetermined.

Sequencing was performed on peripheral blood, taken on day 0 of AZD1222 vaccination. This chain links TRBV2 with TRBJ1-2; TRBD1 matches 9 bases. This TCR came from an adult in good health. This CDR3 reads CASSELLGTGYGYTF. CDR3 DNA: TGTGCCAGCAGTGAATTACTTGGGACAGGGTATGGCTACACCTTC. The full variable domain, with the rest looked up from reference TRBV2 and TRBJ1-2, is EPEVTQTPSHQVTQMGQEVILRCVPISNHLYFYWYRQILGQKVEFLVSFYNNEISEKSEIFDDQFSVERPDGSNFTLKIRSTKLEDSAMYFCASSELLGTGYGYTFGSGTRLTVV.